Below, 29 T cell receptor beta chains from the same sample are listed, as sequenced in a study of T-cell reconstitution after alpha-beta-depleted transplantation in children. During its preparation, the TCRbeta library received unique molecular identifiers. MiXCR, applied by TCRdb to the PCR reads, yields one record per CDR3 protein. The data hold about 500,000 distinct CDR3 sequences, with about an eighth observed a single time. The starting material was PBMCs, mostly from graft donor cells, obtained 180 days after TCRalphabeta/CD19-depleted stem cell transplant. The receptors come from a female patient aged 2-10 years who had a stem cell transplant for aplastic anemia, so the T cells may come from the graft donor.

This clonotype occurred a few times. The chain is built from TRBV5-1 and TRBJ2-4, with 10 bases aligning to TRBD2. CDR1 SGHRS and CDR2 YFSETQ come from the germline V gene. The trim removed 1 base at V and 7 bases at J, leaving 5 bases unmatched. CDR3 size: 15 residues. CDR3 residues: CASSLSSGRGNIQYF. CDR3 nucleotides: TGCGCCAGCAGCTTGTCTAGCGGGAGAGGGAACATTCAGTACTTC. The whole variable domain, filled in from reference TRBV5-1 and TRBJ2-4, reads KAGVTQTPRYLIKTRGQQVTLSCSPISGHRSVSWYQQTPGQGLQFLFEYFSETQRNKGNFPGRFSGRQFSNSRSEMNVSTLELGDSALYLCASSLSSGRGNIQYFGAGTRLSVL.

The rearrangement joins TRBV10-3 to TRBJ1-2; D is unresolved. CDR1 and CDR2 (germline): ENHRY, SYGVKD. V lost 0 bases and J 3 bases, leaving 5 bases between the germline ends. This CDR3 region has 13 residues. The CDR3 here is CAISESNDYGYTF. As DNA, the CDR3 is TGTGCCATCAGTGAGTCGAATGACTATGGCTACACCTTC.

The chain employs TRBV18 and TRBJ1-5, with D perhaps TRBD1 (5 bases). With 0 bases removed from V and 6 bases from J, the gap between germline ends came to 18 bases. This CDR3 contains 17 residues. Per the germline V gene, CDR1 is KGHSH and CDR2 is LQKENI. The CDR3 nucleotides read TGTGCCAGCTCACCACCGAGGGGTCGCGATTCGGGTCAGCCCCAGCATTTT. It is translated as CASSPPRGRDSGQPQHF.

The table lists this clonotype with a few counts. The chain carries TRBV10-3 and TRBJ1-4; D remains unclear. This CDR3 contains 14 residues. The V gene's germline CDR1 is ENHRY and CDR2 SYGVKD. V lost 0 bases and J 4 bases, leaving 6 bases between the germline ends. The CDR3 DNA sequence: TGTGCCATCAGTGAGTCGACGGGTAATGAAAAACTGTTTTTT. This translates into CAISESTGNEKLFF.

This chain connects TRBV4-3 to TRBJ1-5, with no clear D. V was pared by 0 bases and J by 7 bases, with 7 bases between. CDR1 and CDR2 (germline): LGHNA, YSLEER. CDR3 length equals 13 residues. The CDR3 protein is CASSQDRAQPQHF. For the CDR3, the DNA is TGCGCCAGCAGCCAAGATAGGGCCCAGCCCCAGCATTTT.

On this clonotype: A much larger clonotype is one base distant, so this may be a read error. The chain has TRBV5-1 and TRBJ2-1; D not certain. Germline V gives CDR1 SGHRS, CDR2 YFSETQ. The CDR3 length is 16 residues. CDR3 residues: CVSSYAPGNLRAEQFF. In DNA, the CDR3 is TGCGTCAGCAGCTACGCCCCGGGTAACCTTCGAGCAGAGCAGTTCTTC.

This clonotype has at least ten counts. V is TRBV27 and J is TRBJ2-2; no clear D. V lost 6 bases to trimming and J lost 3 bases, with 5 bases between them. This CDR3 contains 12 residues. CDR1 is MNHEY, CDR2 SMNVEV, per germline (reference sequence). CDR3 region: CASRTDTGELFF. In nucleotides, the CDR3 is TGTGCCAGCAGAACCGACACCGGGGAGCTGTTTTTT.

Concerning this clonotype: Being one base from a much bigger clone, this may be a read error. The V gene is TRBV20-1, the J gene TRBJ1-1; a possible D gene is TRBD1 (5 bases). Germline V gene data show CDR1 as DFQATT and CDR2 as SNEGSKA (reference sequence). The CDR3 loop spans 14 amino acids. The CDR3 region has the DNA TGCAGTGCTCCCGGGGGTGGGGTGAACACTGTAGCTTTCTTT. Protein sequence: CSAPGGGVNTVAFF.

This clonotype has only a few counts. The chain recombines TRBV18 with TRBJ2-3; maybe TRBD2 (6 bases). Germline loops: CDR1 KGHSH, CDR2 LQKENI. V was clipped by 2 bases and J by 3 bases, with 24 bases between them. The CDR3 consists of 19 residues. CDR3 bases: TGTGCCAGCTCACCATTACCCGGGAGAGTTTTTATGGGGACAGATACGCAGTATTTT. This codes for CASSPLPGRVFMGTDTQYF.

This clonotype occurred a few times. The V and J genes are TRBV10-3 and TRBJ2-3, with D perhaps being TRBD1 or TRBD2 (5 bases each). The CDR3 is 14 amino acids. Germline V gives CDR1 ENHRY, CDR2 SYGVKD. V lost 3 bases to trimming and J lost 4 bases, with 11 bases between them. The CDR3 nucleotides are TGTGCCATCAGTGACGAGCTGGGGGCAGATACGCAGTATTTT. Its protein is CAISDELGADTQYF.

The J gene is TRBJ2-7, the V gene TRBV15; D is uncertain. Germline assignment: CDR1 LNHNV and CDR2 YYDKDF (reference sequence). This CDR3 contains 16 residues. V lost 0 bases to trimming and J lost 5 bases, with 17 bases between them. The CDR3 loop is CATSRDIRINADEQYF. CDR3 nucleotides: TGTGCCACCAGCAGAGATATCAGAATCAACGCGGACGAGCAGTACTTC.

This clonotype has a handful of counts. The CDR3 DNA is TGCAGTGCTAAACCGGGACTAGGGCCCAATGAGCAGTTCTTC. The encoded protein is CSAKPGLGPNEQFF. The chain is built from TRBV20-1 and TRBJ2-1, with 8 positions matching TRBD2. J lost 6 bases, V lost 4 bases, and 8 bases had no gene match. The CDR3 has 14 amino acids. Germline assignment: CDR1 DFQATT and CDR2 SNEGSKA (reference sequence).

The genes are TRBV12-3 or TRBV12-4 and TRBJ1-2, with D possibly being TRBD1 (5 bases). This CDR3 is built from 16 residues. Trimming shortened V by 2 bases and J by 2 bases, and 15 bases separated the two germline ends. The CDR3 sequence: CASSLHSLRGNYGYTF. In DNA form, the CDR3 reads TGTGCCAGCAGTTTACATTCCCTTAGGGGCAACTATGGCTACACCTTC.

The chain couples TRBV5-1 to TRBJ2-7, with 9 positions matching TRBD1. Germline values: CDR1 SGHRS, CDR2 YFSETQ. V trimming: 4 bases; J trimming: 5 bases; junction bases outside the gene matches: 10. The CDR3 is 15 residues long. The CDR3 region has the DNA TGCGCCAGCAGCACCTCGGGACAGGGCTACGACGAGCAGTACGTC. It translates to CASSTSGQGYDEQYV.

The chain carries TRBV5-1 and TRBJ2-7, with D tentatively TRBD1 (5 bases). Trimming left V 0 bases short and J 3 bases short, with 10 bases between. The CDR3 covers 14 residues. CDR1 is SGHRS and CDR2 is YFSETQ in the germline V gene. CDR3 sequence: CASSLAAGIYEQYF. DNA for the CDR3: TGCGCCAGCAGCTTGGCCGCAGGGATCTACGAGCAGTACTTC.

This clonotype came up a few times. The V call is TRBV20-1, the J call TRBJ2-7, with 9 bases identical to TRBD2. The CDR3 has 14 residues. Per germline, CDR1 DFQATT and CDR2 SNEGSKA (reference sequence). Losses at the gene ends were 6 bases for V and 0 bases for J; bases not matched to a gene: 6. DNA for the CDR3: TGCAGTGCCATCAGCGGGGGGAGCTCCTACGAGCAGTACGTC. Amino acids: CSAISGGSSYEQYV.

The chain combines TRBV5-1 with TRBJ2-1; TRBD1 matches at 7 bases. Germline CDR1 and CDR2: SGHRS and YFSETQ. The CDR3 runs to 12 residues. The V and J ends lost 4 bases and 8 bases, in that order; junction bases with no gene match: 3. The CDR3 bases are TGCGCCAGCAGCCCGACAGGGTATGAGCAGTTCTTC. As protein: CASSPTGYEQFF.

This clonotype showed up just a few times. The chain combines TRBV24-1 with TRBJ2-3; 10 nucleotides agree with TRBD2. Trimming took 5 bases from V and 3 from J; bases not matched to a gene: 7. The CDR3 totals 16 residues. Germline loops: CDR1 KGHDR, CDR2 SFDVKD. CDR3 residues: CATSATGLATTDTQYF. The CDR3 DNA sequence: TGTGCCACCAGTGCTACGGGACTAGCGACAACAGATACGCAGTATTTT.

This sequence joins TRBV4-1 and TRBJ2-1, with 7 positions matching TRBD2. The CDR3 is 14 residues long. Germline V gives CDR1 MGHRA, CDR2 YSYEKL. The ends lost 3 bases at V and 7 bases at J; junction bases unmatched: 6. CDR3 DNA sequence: TGCGCCAGCAGCCACCTAGCGGTAACGAATGAGCAGTTCTTC. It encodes CASSHLAVTNEQFF.

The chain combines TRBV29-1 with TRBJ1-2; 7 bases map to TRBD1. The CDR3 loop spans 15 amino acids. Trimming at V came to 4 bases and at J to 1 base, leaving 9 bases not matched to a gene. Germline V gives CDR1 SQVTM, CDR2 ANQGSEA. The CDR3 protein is CSVGAGGSVNYGYTF. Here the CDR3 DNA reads TGCAGCGTTGGGGCAGGGGGTTCAGTTAACTATGGCTACACCTTC.

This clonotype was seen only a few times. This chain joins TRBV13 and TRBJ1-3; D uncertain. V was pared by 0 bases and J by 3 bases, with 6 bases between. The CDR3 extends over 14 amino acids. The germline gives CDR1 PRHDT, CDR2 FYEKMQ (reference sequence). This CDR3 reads CASSLGPRGNTIYF. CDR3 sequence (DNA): TGTGCCAGCAGCTTAGGTCCGCGTGGAAACACCATATATTTT.

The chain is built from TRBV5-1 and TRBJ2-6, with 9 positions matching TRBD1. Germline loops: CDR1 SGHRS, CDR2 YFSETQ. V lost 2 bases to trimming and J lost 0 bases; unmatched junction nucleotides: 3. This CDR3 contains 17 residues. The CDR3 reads CASSFGQGSSGANVLTF. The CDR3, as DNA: TGCGCCAGCAGCTTCGGACAGGGGTCCTCTGGGGCCAACGTCCTGACTTTC.

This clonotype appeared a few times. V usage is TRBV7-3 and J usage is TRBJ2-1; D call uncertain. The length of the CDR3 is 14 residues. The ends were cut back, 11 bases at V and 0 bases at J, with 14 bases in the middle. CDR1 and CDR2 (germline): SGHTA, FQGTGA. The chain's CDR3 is CASSKGNSYNEQFF. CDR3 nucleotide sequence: TGTGCCTCATCAAAAGGGAACTCCTACAATGAGCAGTTCTTC.

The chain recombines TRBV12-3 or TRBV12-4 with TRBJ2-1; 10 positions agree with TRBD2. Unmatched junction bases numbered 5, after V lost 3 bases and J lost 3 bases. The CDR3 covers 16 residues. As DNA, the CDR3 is TGTGCCAGCAGTTTTAGCGGGAGGAGTCTCTACAATGAGCAGTTCTTC. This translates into CASSFSGRSLYNEQFF.

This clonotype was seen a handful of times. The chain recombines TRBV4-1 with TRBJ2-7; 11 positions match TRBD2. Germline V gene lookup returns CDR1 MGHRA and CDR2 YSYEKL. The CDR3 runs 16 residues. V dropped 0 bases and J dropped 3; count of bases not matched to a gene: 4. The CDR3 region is CASSQDKTSGVYEQYF. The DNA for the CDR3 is TGCGCCAGCAGCCAAGATAAGACTAGCGGGGTCTACGAGCAGTACTTC.

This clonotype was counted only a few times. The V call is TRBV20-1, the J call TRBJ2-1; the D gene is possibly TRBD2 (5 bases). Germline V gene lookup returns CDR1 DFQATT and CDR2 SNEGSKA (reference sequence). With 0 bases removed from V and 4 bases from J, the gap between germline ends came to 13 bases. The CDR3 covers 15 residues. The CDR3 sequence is CSARDRGWRYNEQFF. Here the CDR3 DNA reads TGCAGTGCTAGAGATCGGGGATGGAGATACAATGAGCAGTTCTTC.

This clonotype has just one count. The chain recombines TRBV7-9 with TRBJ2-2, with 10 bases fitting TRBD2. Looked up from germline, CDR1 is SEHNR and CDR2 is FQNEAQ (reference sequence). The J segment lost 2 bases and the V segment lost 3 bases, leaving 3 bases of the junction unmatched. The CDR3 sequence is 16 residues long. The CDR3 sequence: CASSFGLAANTGELFF. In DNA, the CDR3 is TGTGCCAGCAGCTTCGGACTAGCGGCAAACACCGGGGAGCTGTTTTTT.

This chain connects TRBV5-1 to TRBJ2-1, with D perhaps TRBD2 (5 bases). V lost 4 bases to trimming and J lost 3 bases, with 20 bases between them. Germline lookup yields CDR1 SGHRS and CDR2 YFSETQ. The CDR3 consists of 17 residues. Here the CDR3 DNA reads TGCGCCAGCAGCACCGTGGCAGCCCGAGGGATCTACAATGAGCAGTTCTTC. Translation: CASSTVAARGIYNEQFF.

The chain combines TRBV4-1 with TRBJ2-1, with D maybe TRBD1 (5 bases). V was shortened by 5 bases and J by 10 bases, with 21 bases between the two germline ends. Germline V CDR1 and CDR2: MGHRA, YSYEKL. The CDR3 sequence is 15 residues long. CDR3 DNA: TGCGCCAGCAGCGAAACGGCAGGCAGGGTCTACGAGCAGTTCTTC. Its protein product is CASSETAGRVYEQFF.